This T cell receptor (beta chain) derives from a study of blood T cell repertoires in COVID-19. Study-level background: Researchers got acute and convalescent COVID-19 samples from the United States, Italy and Spain. In each case, the material was cDNA or gDNA derived from T cells, B-cell-depleted T cells, or PBMCs.

V was cut by 5 bases and J by 1 base, with 9 bases left in between. Per the germline V gene, CDR1 is SGHTA and CDR2 is FQGTGA. This CDR3 is 13 amino acids long. In the original workflow: Using reference gene primer amplification, nucleated cell counts were estimated. TCRdb keeps only in-frame clones here, not all; method: immunoSEQ multiplex PCR. V, J and clone size derive from that table, while D and trimming were established from the DNA sequence. This sample carries some 170,000 clones, around 80% of them seen once, and the ten largest clones take about 10%. This clone was observed once. The genes are TRBV7-3 and TRBJ2-7; possibly TRBD1 for D (6 bases). This sequence originates from a woman older than 75 with active or convalescent COVID-19. Sequencing was done on a sample of peripheral blood. The DNA for the CDR3 is TGTGCCAGCAGCCAGGACAGTTCCTACGAGCAGTACTTC. The encoded protein is CASSQDSSYEQYF.